This TCR beta chain was retrieved from a study of blood T cell repertoires in COVID-19. In the study overall: Acute and convalescent COVID-19 specimens originated in the United States, Italy and Spain.

The data were produced by immunoSEQ multiplex PCR, yet TCRdb's version contains in-frame clones alone and is incomplete. The sample gives about 170,000 clones, approximately 86% of which show up once; more than 3% is in the top ten. This CDR3 contains 15 residues. Trimming took 0 bases from V and 5 from J, leaving 11 bases between them. The germline V gene encodes CDR1 LGHDT and CDR2 YNNKEL (reference sequence). The specimen sequenced was peripheral blood. V usage is TRBV3-1 (or the pseudogene TRBV3-2) and J usage is TRBJ1-5; weak D call: TRBD1 (5 bases). This receptor was identified in a man aged 65 to 85 with acute or convalescent COVID-19. CDR3 amino acids: CASSQDLRADQPQHF. DNA of the CDR3: TGTGCCAGCAGCCAAGATCTCAGGGCAGATCAGCCCCAGCATTTT.